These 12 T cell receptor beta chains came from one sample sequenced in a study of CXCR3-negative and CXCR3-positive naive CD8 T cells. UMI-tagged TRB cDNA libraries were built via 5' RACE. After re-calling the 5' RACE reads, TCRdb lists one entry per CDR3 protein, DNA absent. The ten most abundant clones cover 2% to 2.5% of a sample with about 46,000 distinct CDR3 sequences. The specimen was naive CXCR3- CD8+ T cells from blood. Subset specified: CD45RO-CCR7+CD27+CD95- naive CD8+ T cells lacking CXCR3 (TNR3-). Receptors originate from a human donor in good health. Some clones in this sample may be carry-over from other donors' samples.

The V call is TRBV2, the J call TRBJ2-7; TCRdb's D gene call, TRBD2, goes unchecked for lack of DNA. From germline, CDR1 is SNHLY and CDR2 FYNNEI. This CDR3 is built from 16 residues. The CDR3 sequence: CASKGGDAGPPYEQYF.

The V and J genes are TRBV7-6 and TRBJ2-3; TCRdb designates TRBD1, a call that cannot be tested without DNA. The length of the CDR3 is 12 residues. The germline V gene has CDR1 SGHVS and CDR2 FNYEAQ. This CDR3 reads CASSQGGDTQYF.

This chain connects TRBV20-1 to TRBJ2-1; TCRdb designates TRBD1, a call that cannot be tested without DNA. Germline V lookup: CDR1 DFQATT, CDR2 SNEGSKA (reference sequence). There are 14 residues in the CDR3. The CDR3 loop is CSARDRDSQIEQFF.

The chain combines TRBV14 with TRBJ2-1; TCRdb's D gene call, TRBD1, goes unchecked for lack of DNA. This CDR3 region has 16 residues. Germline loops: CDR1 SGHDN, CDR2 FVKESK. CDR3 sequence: CASSQVYGGADNEQFF.

This CDR3 is CSAPWGPARETQYF. The J gene is TRBJ2-5, the V gene TRBV20-1; TCRdb's D gene call, TRBD1, goes unchecked for lack of DNA. The CDR3 length is 14 residues. CDR1 is DFQATT, CDR2 SNEGSKA, per germline (reference sequence).

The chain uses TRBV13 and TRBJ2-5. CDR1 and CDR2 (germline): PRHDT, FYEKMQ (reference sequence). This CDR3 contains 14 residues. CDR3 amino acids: CASSLFRGIETQYF.

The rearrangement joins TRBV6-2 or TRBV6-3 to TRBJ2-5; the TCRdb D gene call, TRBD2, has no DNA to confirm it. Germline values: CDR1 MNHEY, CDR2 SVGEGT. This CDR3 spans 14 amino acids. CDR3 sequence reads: CASRGQQGAETQYF.

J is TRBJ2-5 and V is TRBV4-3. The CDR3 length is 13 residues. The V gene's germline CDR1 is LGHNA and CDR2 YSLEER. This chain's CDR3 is CASSDRLEETQYF.

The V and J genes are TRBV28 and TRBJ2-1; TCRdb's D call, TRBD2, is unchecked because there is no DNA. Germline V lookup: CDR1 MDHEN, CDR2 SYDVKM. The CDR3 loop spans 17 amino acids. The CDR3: CASSPAGGGGPYNEQFF.

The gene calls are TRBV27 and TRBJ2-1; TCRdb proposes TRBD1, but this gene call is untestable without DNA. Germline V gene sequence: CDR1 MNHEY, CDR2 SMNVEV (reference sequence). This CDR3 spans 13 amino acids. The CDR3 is CASSLPMPGEQFF.

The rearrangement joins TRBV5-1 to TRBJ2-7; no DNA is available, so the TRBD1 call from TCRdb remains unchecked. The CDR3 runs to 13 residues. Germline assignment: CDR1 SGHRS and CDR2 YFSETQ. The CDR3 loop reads CASSGTGASEQYF.

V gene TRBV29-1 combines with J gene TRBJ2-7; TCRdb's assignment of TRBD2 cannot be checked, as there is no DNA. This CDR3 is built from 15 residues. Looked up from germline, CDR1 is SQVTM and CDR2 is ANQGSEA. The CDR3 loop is CSVEAWDGSDYEQYF.